Shown below are 24 T cell receptor beta chains from a single sample sequenced in a study of beta chain features in type 1 diabetes. Expressed TCRB transcripts were sequenced because the isolated RNA had all been reverse transcribed beforehand. Produced via immunoSEQ multiplex PCR; TCRdb's table is partial and in-frame only. The table has 810,000 or so clones, 17% seen once; the top ten hold 0.023%. Sequencing was carried out using naive CD4+ T cells from blood. The receptors here all came from a woman aged 18-29 years in good health.

This clone was seen a few times. The rearrangement uses TRBV29-1 and TRBJ1-1; 7 bases fit TRBD1. Germline V CDR1 and CDR2: SQVTM, ANQGSEA. With V trimmed by 4 bases and J by 4 bases, 6 bases remained unmatched. This CDR3 is built from 13 residues. The CDR3 nucleotides read TGCAGCGTTGGGGACAACAGGGGCACTGAAGCTTTCTTT. This translates into CSVGDNRGTEAFF.

This clone was counted a few times. V gene TRBV15 combines with J gene TRBJ2-1; 8 bases match TRBD1. V shed 0 bases, J shed 7 bases, and the junction held 5 bases outside the gene matches. Per germline, CDR1 LNHNV and CDR2 YYDKDF (reference sequence). The CDR3 length is 15 residues. CDR3 in amino acids: CATSRDGQGDNEQFF. DNA for the CDR3: TGTGCCACCAGCAGAGACGGACAGGGTGATAATGAGCAGTTCTTC.

This rearrangement joins TRBV9 to TRBJ2-1; TRBD2 aligns across 11 bases. Germline V gives CDR1 SGDLS, CDR2 YYNGEE. The CDR3 loop spans 15 amino acids. V dropped 6 bases and J dropped 4; count of bases not matched to a gene: 6. The CDR3: CASTQTSGAYNEQFF. The DNA for the CDR3 is TGTGCCAGCACCCAGACTAGCGGGGCTTACAATGAGCAGTTCTTC.

This clone was counted only a few times. This chain links TRBV7-2 with TRBJ2-7; 7 bases align to TRBD2. Germline V lookup: CDR1 SGHTA, CDR2 FQGNSA. V lost 0 bases to trimming and J lost 3 bases; unmatched junction nucleotides: 2. CDR3 size: 14 residues. CDR3 residues: CASSLARESYEQYF. The CDR3 coding sequence is TGTGCCAGCAGCTTAGCGCGGGAGAGCTACGAGCAGTACTTC.

This chain connects TRBV28 to TRBJ2-5, with TRBD2 matching 7 bases. CDR1 and CDR2 from the germline V gene are MDHEN and SYDVKM. Trimming removed 7 bases from V and 5 bases from J; junction bases left unmatched: 16. The CDR3 totals 16 residues. In DNA form, the CDR3 reads TGTGCCAGCACCACCTCAGGGCGGGAGTGGGGGGAGACCCAGTACTTC. It yields the protein CASTTSGREWGETQYF.

The genes are TRBV14 and TRBJ2-1; 10 bases fit TRBD2. This CDR3 is built from 15 residues. Germline V gives CDR1 SGHDN, CDR2 FVKESK. Losses at the gene ends were 3 bases for V and 8 bases for J; bases not matched to a gene: 7. CDR3 DNA sequence: TGTGCCAGCAGCCAGCTAGCGGGAGTAAGGTATGAGCAGTTCTTC. Translated, it gives CASSQLAGVRYEQFF.

The V gene is TRBV7-9, the J gene TRBJ2-1; 7 nucleotides match TRBD2. Per germline, CDR1 SEHNR and CDR2 FQNEAQ (reference sequence). CDR3 length equals 14 residues. The junction had 3 bases not matched to a gene; V was cut back by 1 base and J by 6 bases. CDR3 sequence: CASSLGGSGNEQFF. In nucleotides, the CDR3 is TGTGCCAGCAGCTTAGGCGGGAGTGGCAATGAGCAGTTCTTC.

The J gene is TRBJ2-5, the V gene TRBV6-1; possibly TRBD2 for D (6 bases). Germline lookup yields CDR1 MNHNS and CDR2 SASEGT. Trimming pared 1 base from V and 2 bases from J, leaving 8 bases between. This CDR3 has 14 amino acids. The CDR3 DNA sequence: TGTGCCAGCAGTGAAGGACGGGGGCAAGAGACCCAGTACTTC. Protein product: CASSEGRGQETQYF.

Only a few counts were recorded for this clone. The J gene is TRBJ2-7, the V gene TRBV10-3; 9 nucleotides agree with TRBD2. Germline CDR1 ENHRY, CDR2 SYGVKD. V was pared by 6 bases and J by 2 bases, with 23 bases of the junction left unmatched. This CDR3 region has 20 residues. The CDR3 DNA reads TGTGCCATCAGCAAGACGTGGGAGCTAGCGGGACGTACCCGCACCTACGAGCAGTACTTC. Translating gives CAISKTWELAGRTRTYEQYF.

This clone was seen a single time. J is TRBJ1-3 and V is TRBV5-1; D is unclear. V lost 0 bases and J 0 bases, leaving 7 bases between the germline ends. The CDR3 loop spans 15 amino acids. CDR1 and CDR2 from the germline V gene are SGHRS and YFSETQ. CDR3 region: CASSLGPVSGNTIYF. Here the CDR3 DNA reads TGCGCCAGCAGCTTGGGCCCGGTCTCTGGAAACACCATATATTTT.

The rearrangement joins TRBV5-4 to TRBJ2-1, with TRBD2 matching over 11 bases. V lost 4 bases and J lost 5; bases outside the gene matches: 5. Germline loops: CDR1 SGHNT, CDR2 YYREEE (reference sequence). This CDR3 has 15 amino acids. CDR3 coding DNA: TGTGCCAGCAGCCCTAGCGGGAGGAATAACAATGAGCAGTTCTTC. This gives the protein CASSPSGRNNNEQFF.

This clone appeared a few times. This chain uses TRBV18 with TRBJ1-5, with 7 nucleotides matching TRBD1. This CDR3 spans 15 amino acids. J gave up 2 bases and V 5 bases, and 6 bases lay outside the gene matches. Per germline, CDR1 KGHSH and CDR2 LQKENI. This chain's CDR3 is CASSSQGRGNQPQHF. DNA for the CDR3: TGTGCCAGCTCATCACAGGGGCGAGGCAATCAGCCCCAGCATTTT.

The DNA for the CDR3 is TGTGCCAGCAGTGAGACAGAGGGGGTCTCCTACAATGAGCAGTTCTTC. Its translation is CASSETEGVSYNEQFF. The chain is built from TRBV2 and TRBJ2-1; possibly TRBD1 for D (6 bases). CDR3 length equals 16 residues. Germline CDR1 SNHLY, CDR2 FYNNEI. V was pared by 3 bases and J by 0 bases, with 12 bases between.

There are a few counts of this clone. J is TRBJ1-6 and V is TRBV6-5, with D possibly TRBD1 on 6 matching bases. The V end was cut by 0 bases, the J end by 6 bases, with 12 bases between. The CDR3 has 16 residues. Looked up from germline, CDR1 is MNHEY and CDR2 is SVGAGI. CDR3 loop: CASSYSRTATNSPLHF. For the CDR3, the DNA is TGTGCCAGCAGTTACTCGAGGACAGCGACTAATTCACCCCTCCACTTT.

The sample holds a few counts of this clone. V gene TRBV27 combines with J gene TRBJ2-1, with TRBD1 matching over 8 bases. V was clipped by 7 bases and J by 0 bases; unmatched bases: 2. The CDR3 totals 14 residues. The germline CDR1 and CDR2 sequences are MNHEY and SMNVEV (reference sequence). CDR3 region: CASNDRGSYNEQFF. CDR3 nucleotide sequence: TGTGCCAGCAACGACAGGGGCTCCTACAATGAGCAGTTCTTC.

The chain carries TRBV5-5 and TRBJ2-5; TRBD1 is a possible D gene (7 bases). Trimming left V 0 bases short and J 5 bases short, with 14 bases between. Per germline, CDR1 SGHKS and CDR2 YYEKEE (reference sequence). The CDR3 consists of 15 residues. CDR3 DNA: TGTGCCAGCAGCTTGGTCCAGGGGGGTAGTGAGACCCAGTACTTC. Translated: CASSLVQGGSETQYF.

This clone has more than one count but fewer than ten. The CDR3 here is CASSVGWTSSSYNEQFF. The CDR3 DNA sequence: TGTGCCAGCAGCGTAGGTTGGACTTCGAGCTCCTACAATGAGCAGTTCTTC. The gene calls are TRBV9 and TRBJ2-1, with D perhaps matching TRBD2 (5 bases). This CDR3 has 17 residues. The ends were cut back, 0 bases at V and 0 bases at J, with 13 bases in the middle. The germline V gene encodes CDR1 SGDLS and CDR2 YYNGEE.

The chain combines TRBV5-1 with TRBJ2-1; D is uncertain. Germline values: CDR1 SGHRS, CDR2 YFSETQ. This CDR3 comprises 14 residues. The ends were cut back, 0 bases at V and 5 bases at J, with 9 bases in the middle. Here the CDR3 reads CASSLARPNNEQFF. The CDR3 DNA follows: TGCGCCAGCAGCTTGGCCCGGCCAAACAATGAGCAGTTCTTC.

This clone was counted a few times. The rearrangement joins TRBV5-1 to TRBJ2-3; D unclear. There are 11 residues in the CDR3. Germline V CDR1 and CDR2: SGHRS, YFSETQ. Trimming removed 3 bases from V and 5 bases from J, with 4 bases in between. The CDR3 region is CASSSEDTQYF. In DNA form, the CDR3 reads TGCGCCAGCAGCTCGGAAGATACGCAGTATTTT.

The genes are TRBV7-6 and TRBJ2-2; D might be TRBD2 (5 bases). The CDR3 runs 14 residues. The V end lost 2 bases, the J end lost 3 bases, and 7 bases lay between the germline ends. CDR1 is SGHVS, CDR2 FNYEAQ, per germline. CDR3 nucleotide sequence: TGTGCCAGCAGCTTACGGGGTGACACCGGGGAGCTGTTTTTT. Translating it yields CASSLRGDTGELFF.

This clone was observed a handful of times. V and J are TRBV7-2 and TRBJ1-3; D not certain. Germline CDR1 and CDR2: SGHTA and FQGNSA. With 1 base removed from V and 1 base from J, the gap between germline ends came to 2 bases. The CDR3 extends over 13 amino acids. The CDR3 nucleotides read TGTGCCAGCAGCTTAGAGTCTGGAAACACCATATATTTT. Its protein product is CASSLESGNTIYF.

This clone was seen more than once but under ten times. The J gene is TRBJ1-2, the V gene TRBV7-9; D not certain. Germline V CDR1 and CDR2: SEHNR, FQNEAQ (reference sequence). The CDR3 contains 11 residues. The V end lost 1 base, the J end lost 8 bases, and 5 bases lay between the germline ends. CDR3 loop: CASSLEVGYTF. CDR3 in DNA: TGTGCCAGCAGCTTAGAGGTCGGCTACACCTTC.

This clone was counted between two and nine times. This chain joins TRBV28 and TRBJ2-5, with TRBD2 matching 7 bases. Germline V gives CDR1 MDHEN, CDR2 SYDVKM. The ends lost 6 bases at V and 2 bases at J; junction bases unmatched: 12. The CDR3 is 16 residues long. The CDR3 loop is CASRTQGRAGQETQYF. As DNA, the CDR3 is TGTGCCAGCAGGACACAAGGGAGGGCAGGTCAAGAGACCCAGTACTTC.

This clone was counted only a few times. This chain links TRBV11-2 with TRBJ2-7; 7 nucleotides line up with TRBD1. The CDR3 covers 15 residues. V trimming: 5 bases; J trimming: 9 bases; junction bases outside the gene matches: 16. The germline V gene has CDR1 SGHAT and CDR2 FQNNGV. The CDR3 here is CASSHTGFGQVMQYF. CDR3 bases: TGTGCCAGCAGCCACACGGGTTTCGGACAGGTAATGCAGTACTTC. The full variable domain, rest sourced from reference TRBV11-2 and TRBJ2-7, is EAGVAQSPRYKIIEKRQSVAFWCNPISGHATLYWYQQILGQGPKLLIQFQNNGVVDDSQLPKDRFSAERLKGVDSTLKIQPAKLEDSAVYLCASSHTGFGQVMQYFGPGTRLTVT.